Listed below are T cell receptor beta chains from one sample, sequenced in a study of blood T cell repertoires in COVID-19. TCRdb's table, derived via immunoSEQ multiplex PCR, lists solely in-frame clones and lacks some. Here the sample spans around 360,000 clones, about 90% being singletons. Sequenced material: PBMCs or T cells enriched from blood (not recorded which). The origin of the receptors is a woman aged 25 to 39 who had recovered from COVID-19. The CDR3 runs from the conserved cysteine through the conserved F or W. The order of the fields is V gene, D gene, clone size, J gene, CDR3 protein, CDR3 DNA. A D gene is named only where the DNA matches it firmly. The size of a clone is reported for some rows only, either as once, few or many, or as a class for expanded clones.

V gene: TRBV9; D gene: TRBD1; clone size: -; J gene: TRBJ1-3; CDR3 protein: CASSRDSFTRNTIYF; CDR3 DNA: TGTGCCAGCAGCAGGGACAGCTTCACCCGAAACACCATATATTTT
V gene: TRBV2; D gene: TRBD1; clone size: -; J gene: TRBJ1-2; CDR3 protein: CASSTGTGEPYGYTF; CDR3 DNA: TGTGCCAGCAGTACAGGGACAGGGGAACCCTATGGCTACACCTTC
V gene: TRBV19; D gene: TRBD1; clone size: -; J gene: TRBJ1-1; CDR3 protein: CASSILTGDYTEAFF; CDR3 DNA: TGTGCCAGTAGTATCCTCACAGGGGACTACACTGAAGCTTTCTTT
V gene: TRBV7-3; D gene: TRBD1; clone size: -; J gene: TRBJ1-6; CDR3 protein: CASSLVFRGLYNSPLHF; CDR3 DNA: TGTGCCAGCAGCTTAGTTTTCAGGGGGTTGTATAATTCACCCCTCCACTTT
V gene: TRBV30; D gene: -; clone size: -; J gene: TRBJ2-2; CDR3 protein: CAWSVGGGPTGELFF; CDR3 DNA: TGTGCCTGGAGTGTAGGCGGTGGTCCCACCGGGGAGCTGTTTTTT
V gene: TRBV5-8; D gene: -; clone size: -; J gene: TRBJ1-2; CDR3 protein: CASSLGQVYGYTF; CDR3 DNA: TGTGCCAGCAGCTTGGGACAGGTCTATGGCTACACCTTC
V gene: TRBV7-8; D gene: TRBD2; clone size: -; J gene: TRBJ2-5; CDR3 protein: CASSPTSSGRGETQYF; CDR3 DNA: TGTGCCAGCAGCCCGACCTCTAGCGGGAGAGGGGAGACCCAGTACTTC
V gene: TRBV6-5; D gene: -; clone size: -; J gene: TRBJ1-1; CDR3 protein: CASSYQGRGNTEAFF; CDR3 DNA: TGTGCCAGCAGTTACCAAGGCCGGGGGAACACTGAAGCTTTCTTT
V gene: TRBV11-3; D gene: TRBD2; clone size: -; J gene: TRBJ2-1; CDR3 protein: CASSPWTSGYNEQFF; CDR3 DNA: TGTGCCAGCAGCCCCTGGACTAGCGGCTACAATGAGCAGTTCTTC
V gene: TRBV5-1; D gene: -; clone size: -; J gene: TRBJ2-3; CDR3 protein: CASSTDSPRRTDTQYF; CDR3 DNA: TGCGCCAGCAGCACGGACAGCCCTAGGAGGACAGATACGCAGTATTTT
V gene: TRBV3-1/TRBV3-2; D gene: -; clone size: -; J gene: TRBJ2-3; CDR3 protein: CASSQGNSNTQYF; CDR3 DNA: TGTGCCAGCAGCCAAGGTAACAGCAATACGCAGTATTTT
V gene: TRBV7-8; D gene: -; clone size: -; J gene: TRBJ1-6; CDR3 protein: CASSLGRSSSPLHF; CDR3 DNA: TGTGCCAGCAGCTTAGGAAGGAGTTCTTCACCCCTCCACTTT
V gene: TRBV11-3; D gene: TRBD2; clone size: once; J gene: TRBJ2-7; CDR3 protein: CALGGLAGLYEQYF; CDR3 DNA: TGTGCCCTTGGGGGACTAGCGGGTCTCTACGAGCAGTACTTC
V gene: TRBV2; D gene: TRBD1; clone size: -; J gene: TRBJ1-2; CDR3 protein: CASSERQGDGYTF; CDR3 DNA: TGTGCCAGCAGTGAAAGACAGGGGGATGGCTACACCTTC
V gene: TRBV19; D gene: TRBD1; clone size: -; J gene: TRBJ2-2; CDR3 protein: CASSIRDRGNTGELFF; CDR3 DNA: TGTGCCAGTAGTATTAGGGACAGGGGGAACACCGGGGAGCTGTTTTTT
V gene: TRBV28; D gene: -; clone size: -; J gene: TRBJ2-3; CDR3 protein: CASRTGSTDTQYF; CDR3 DNA: TGTGCCAGCAGAACAGGAAGCACAGATACGCAGTATTTT
V gene: TRBV28; D gene: -; clone size: -; J gene: TRBJ1-2; CDR3 protein: CASSFGGGGSNYGYTF; CDR3 DNA: TGTGCCAGCAGTTTTGGGGGTGGGGGCAGCAACTATGGCTACACCTTC
V gene: TRBV5-1; D gene: -; clone size: -; J gene: TRBJ1-5; CDR3 protein: CASSRGRDQPQHF; CDR3 DNA: TGCGCCAGCAGCCGCGGCCGGGATCAGCCCCAGCATTTT
V gene: TRBV6-4; D gene: TRBD1; clone size: -; J gene: TRBJ2-1; CDR3 protein: CASRSDRGPFF; CDR3 DNA: TGTGCCAGCAGGTCAGACAGGGGGCCGTTCTTC
V gene: TRBV18; D gene: -; clone size: -; J gene: TRBJ2-3; CDR3 protein: CASSPGDTTDTQYF; CDR3 DNA: TGTGCCAGCTCACCAGGCGACACCACAGATACGCAGTATTTT
V gene: TRBV19; D gene: TRBD1; clone size: -; J gene: TRBJ2-5; CDR3 protein: CASKATGGLGTQYF; CDR3 DNA: TGTGCCAGTAAGGCGACAGGGGGGTTAGGGACCCAGTACTTC
V gene: TRBV18; D gene: TRBD1; clone size: -; J gene: TRBJ1-1; CDR3 protein: CASSAPGGQNTEAFF; CDR3 DNA: TGTGCCAGCTCCGCACCAGGGGGACAAAACACTGAAGCTTTCTTT
V gene: TRBV7-2; D gene: TRBD2; clone size: -; J gene: TRBJ2-1; CDR3 protein: CASSQWSGTWYEQFF; CDR3 DNA: TGTGCCAGCAGCCAGTGGAGCGGGACCTGGTATGAGCAGTTCTTC
V gene: TRBV3-1/TRBV3-2; D gene: -; clone size: -; J gene: TRBJ2-6; CDR3 protein: CASIPSSGANVLTF; CDR3 DNA: TGTGCCAGCATCCCATCCTCTGGGGCCAACGTCCTGACTTTC
V gene: TRBV6-5; D gene: -; clone size: once; J gene: TRBJ1-2; CDR3 protein: CASSYNGAVGGYTF; CDR3 DNA: TGTGCCAGCAGCTACAATGGGGCAGTAGGGGGCTACACCTTC
V gene: TRBV12-5; D gene: TRBD1; clone size: -; J gene: TRBJ1-3; CDR3 protein: CASGLVFGDSSGNTIYF; CDR3 DNA: TGTGCTAGTGGTTTGGTGTTTGGGGACAGCTCTGGAAACACCATATATTTT
V gene: TRBV5-4; D gene: TRBD1; clone size: -; J gene: TRBJ2-5; CDR3 protein: CASSRGQGLETQYF; CDR3 DNA: TGTGCCAGCAGCCGGGGACAGGGATTAGAGACCCAGTACTTC
V gene: TRBV18; D gene: TRBD1; clone size: -; J gene: TRBJ1-2; CDR3 protein: CASSRTYRGGYTF; CDR3 DNA: TGTGCCAGCTCACGTACATACAGGGGTGGCTACACCTTC
V gene: TRBV6-5; D gene: TRBD2; clone size: once; J gene: TRBJ2-3; CDR3 protein: CASSKGTSGGTQYF; CDR3 DNA: TGTGCCAGCAGCAAAGGGACTAGCGGGGGAACGCAGTATTTT
V gene: TRBV30; D gene: -; clone size: -; J gene: TRBJ1-5; CDR3 protein: CAWSGVDDYQPQHF; CDR3 DNA: TGTGCCTGGAGTGGCGTCGACGACTATCAGCCCCAGCATTTT
V gene: TRBV9; D gene: TRBD1; clone size: -; J gene: TRBJ2-6; CDR3 protein: CASSLRQGLTGANVLTF; CDR3 DNA: TGTGCCAGCAGCCTACGACAGGGGCTAACTGGGGCCAACGTCCTGACTTTC
V gene: TRBV5-1; D gene: -; clone size: -; J gene: TRBJ2-6; CDR3 protein: CASSTDGVAGANVLTF; CDR3 DNA: TGCGCCAGCAGCACGGACGGGGTGGCCGGGGCCAACGTCCTGACTTTC
V gene: TRBV19; D gene: -; clone size: -; J gene: TRBJ1-2; CDR3 protein: CASSPFGGAPLGYTF; CDR3 DNA: TGTGCCAGTAGTCCGTTTGGAGGGGCCCCCCTTGGCTACACCTTC
V gene: TRBV28; D gene: TRBD2; clone size: -; J gene: TRBJ2-7; CDR3 protein: CASRAAGAGGTGQYF; CDR3 DNA: TGTGCCAGCCGGGCGGCGGGAGCGGGAGGAACAGGGCAGTACTTC
V gene: TRBV29-1; D gene: -; clone size: -; J gene: TRBJ1-2; CDR3 protein: CSAVDSPVYTF; CDR3 DNA: TGCAGCGCCGTAGACAGTCCCGTCTACACCTTC
V gene: TRBV19; D gene: TRBD1; clone size: few; J gene: TRBJ1-5; CDR3 protein: CASSSDRGHSNQPQHF; CDR3 DNA: TGTGCCAGTAGTTCAGACAGGGGGCATAGCAATCAGCCCCAGCATTTT
V gene: TRBV7-8; D gene: TRBD2; clone size: -; J gene: TRBJ2-1; CDR3 protein: CASSLGLAVYNEQFF; CDR3 DNA: TGTGCCAGCAGCTTAGGACTAGCGGTTTACAATGAGCAGTTCTTC